The 17 T cell receptor beta chains presented below share a single source sample, sequenced in a study of human T cells and chemical hapten exposure. Stated time point: pre-sensitization, week 0. Documented treatment: therapeutic diphenylcyclopropenone sensitization with weekly scalp DPC. TCRdb reanalysed the RACE reads using MiXCR and keeps one entry per CDR3 protein. This sample yields about 380,000 distinct CDR3 sequences, of which about 5.1% are seen a single time; just over 2.5% belongs to the top ten. This sample comprised whole blood, obtained in connection with sensitization to the hapten diphenylcyclopropenone (DPC). Receptors originate from a woman aged 45-60 years with alopecia areata. Some clones in this sample may be carry-over from other donors' samples.

The chain has TRBV4-2 and TRBJ1-1; D unclear. Germline V lookup: CDR1 LGHNA, CDR2 YNFKEQ. V was clipped by 0 bases and J by 4 bases, with 9 bases between them. The CDR3 runs to 14 residues. The CDR3 spells CASSQEGWATEAFF. CDR3 DNA: TGTGCCAGCAGCCAAGAGGGCTGGGCCACTGAAGCTTTCTTT.

This clonotype was observed many times. The DNA is left out, because the CDR3 cannot be placed on it with certainty; the CDR3 is given as TCRdb lists it. The chain uses TRBV20-1 and TRBJ1-5. Looked up from germline, CDR1 is DFQATT and CDR2 is SNEGSKA (reference sequence). Both ends counted, the CDR3 spans 14 residues. The CDR3: CSVFGPGSNQPQHF.

This clonotype was counted ten times or more. The CDR3 DNA reads TGCAGCGTTGAAAGTCACTATGGCTACACCTTC. Residues: CSVESHYGYTF. The chain uses TRBV29-1 and TRBJ1-2; no clear D gene. V dropped 2 bases and J dropped 3 bases, with 4 bases sitting between them. Germline CDR1 is SQVTM and CDR2 is ANQGSEA. The CDR3 spans 11 residues.

This clonotype was seen at least ten times. A read error may produce the germline difference seen at one junction end. The chain combines TRBV6-5 with TRBJ1-6; D gene uncertain. CDR1 MNHEY and CDR2 SVGAGI come from the germline V gene. The length of the CDR3 is 14 residues. The CDR3 sequence is CASSYFSGESPLHF. CDR3 DNA sequence: TGTGCCAGCAGCTACTTTTCAGGAGAATCACCCCTCCACTTT.

This clonotype was counted many times. This chain connects TRBV2 to TRBJ1-3; D unclear. Germline loops: CDR1 SNHLY, CDR2 FYNNEI. The ends were cut back, 7 bases at V and 2 bases at J, with 6 bases in the middle. The CDR3 length is 12 residues. The CDR3, as DNA: TGTGCCAGCAAGGGCGCTGGAAACACCATATATTTT. This sequence encodes CASKGAGNTIYF.

The chain carries TRBV29-1 and TRBJ2-7, with D unresolved. Trimming shortened V by 3 bases and J by 0 bases, and 6 bases separated the two germline ends. Germline CDR1 is SQVTM and CDR2 is ANQGSEA. This CDR3 has 12 residues. CDR3 nucleotides: TGCAGCGTTGAGGGTCTCTCCTACGAGCAGTACTTC. Amino acid sequence: CSVEGLSYEQYF.

The table lists this clonotype with many counts. V usage is TRBV27 and J usage is TRBJ1-1, with 8 bases matching TRBD1. Germline V gene lookup returns CDR1 MNHEY and CDR2 SMNVEV (reference sequence). The V and J ends lost 3 bases and 1 base, in that order; junction bases with no gene match: 1. The length of the CDR3 is 14 residues. CDR3 coding DNA: TGTGCCAGCAGTTTTGGACAGGGGAACACTGAAGCTTTCTTT. This codes for CASSFGQGNTEAFF.

This clonotype was counted at least ten times. The genes are TRBV3-1 and TRBJ2-1; unclear D gene. Trimming stripped 4 bases from V and 4 bases from J, with 14 bases between. This CDR3 region has 15 residues. Germline V gives CDR1 LGHDT, CDR2 YNNKEL (reference sequence). The CDR3 region is CASSRDGLPYNEQFF. The CDR3 DNA follows: TGTGCCAGCAGCCGAGATGGCCTACCGTACAATGAGCAGTTCTTC.

V gene TRBV27 combines with J gene TRBJ1-5; D ambiguous. This CDR3 spans 14 amino acids. V gave up 4 bases and J gave up 1 base, with 8 bases separating them. Germline-derived CDR1 and CDR2 are MNHEY and SMNVEV (reference sequence). The CDR3 protein is CASSSRPSNQPQHF. CDR3 nucleotides: TGTGCCAGCAGTTCGCGACCAAGCAATCAGCCCCAGCATTTT.

This clonotype was recorded a few times. CDR3 protein: CASSLVSGGHSYNEQFF. The CDR3, as DNA: TGTGCCAGCAGCTTGGTTAGCGGGGGGCACTCCTACAATGAGCAGTTCTTC. The V gene is TRBV5-4, the J gene TRBJ2-1; 10 bases are shared with TRBD2. Trimming at V came to 0 bases and at J to 0 bases, leaving 3 bases not matched to a gene. Looked up from germline, CDR1 is SGHNT and CDR2 is YYREEE (reference sequence). The CDR3 has 17 residues.

The rearrangement links TRBV6-5 to TRBJ2-3, with a tentative D call TRBD2 (6 bases). CDR3 length equals 16 residues. The germline CDR1 and CDR2 sequences are MNHEY and SVGAGI. V gave up 2 bases and J gave up 2 bases, with 14 bases separating them. CDR3 sequence: CASSYKPSALTDTQYF. CDR3 DNA: TGTGCCAGCAGTTACAAACCTAGCGCACTCACAGATACGCAGTATTTT.

The CDR3 nucleotides read TGTGCCAGCTACACCGGGACAGGGGATGAAAAACTGTTTTTT. Its protein is CASYTGTGDEKLFF. V and J are TRBV6-1 and TRBJ1-4; 10 positions agree with TRBD1. The CDR3 is 14 amino acids. Germline trimming cut 8 bases from V and 6 bases from J; bases unmatched to any gene: 6. CDR1 and CDR2 (germline): MNHNS, SASEGT.

A few counts support this clonotype. The chain carries TRBV20-1 and TRBJ2-1, with 11 bases lining up with TRBD2. Germline CDR1 reads DFQATT; CDR2 reads SNEGSKA (reference sequence). V trimming: 0 bases; J trimming: 8 bases; junction bases outside the gene matches: 9. This CDR3 contains 16 residues. CDR3 DNA sequence: TGCAGTGCTAGAGATAGGCTAGCGGGGGGCTTCCATGAGCAGTTCTTC. Protein product: CSARDRLAGGFHEQFF.

This clonotype was seen more than once but under ten times. The chain is built from TRBV10-3 and TRBJ1-1; D is unclear. CDR3 length equals 14 residues. Germline V gene data show CDR1 as ENHRY and CDR2 as SYGVKD. The V and J ends lost 0 bases and 1 base respectively, with 6 bases between them. DNA for the CDR3: TGTGCCATCAGTGAGTCTGGAGGGAACACTGAAGCTTTCTTT. Its protein product is CAISESGGNTEAFF.

This chain joins TRBV2 and TRBJ2-1; possible D gene TRBD2, 8 bases. Per the germline V gene, CDR1 is SNHLY and CDR2 is FYNNEI. The CDR3 contains 16 residues. V shed 8 bases and J shed 1 base, with 18 bases lying between them. CDR3 DNA: TGTGCCAGCGTGGGACAGCGGGAGTTGTCCTACAATGAGCAGTTCTTC. Its protein is CASVGQRELSYNEQFF.

This chain joins TRBV27 and TRBJ1-3; D uncertain. The CDR3 sequence is 16 residues long. V gave up 5 bases and J gave up 4 bases, with 18 bases separating them. The germline gives CDR1 MNHEY, CDR2 SMNVEV (reference sequence). Here the CDR3 DNA reads TGTGCCAGCAGTCCCCGTGGAGGGAGTAAGGGAAACACCATATATTTT. This encodes CASSPRGGSKGNTIYF.

In its sample, this clonotype was seen many times. V usage is TRBV12-3 or TRBV12-4 and J usage is TRBJ1-5; no clear D. The CDR3 totals 13 residues. The germline V and J ends were trimmed by 6 bases and 7 bases, with 13 bases remaining between them. The DNA of the CDR3 is TGTGCCAGCAGCGTAGCGATGCAGCAGCCCCAGCATTTT. Its translation is CASSVAMQQPQHF.